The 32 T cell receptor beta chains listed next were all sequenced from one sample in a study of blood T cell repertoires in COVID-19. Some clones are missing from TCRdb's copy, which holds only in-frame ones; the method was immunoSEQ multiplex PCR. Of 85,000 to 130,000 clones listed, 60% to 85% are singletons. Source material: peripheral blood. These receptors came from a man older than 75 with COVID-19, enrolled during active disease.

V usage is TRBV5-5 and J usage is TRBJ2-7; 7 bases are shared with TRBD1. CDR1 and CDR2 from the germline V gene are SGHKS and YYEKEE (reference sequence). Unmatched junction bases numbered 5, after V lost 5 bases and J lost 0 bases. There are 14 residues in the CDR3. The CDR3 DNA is TGTGCCAGCAGTACAGGGGCTAGCTCCTACGAGCAGTACTTC. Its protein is CASSTGASSYEQYF.

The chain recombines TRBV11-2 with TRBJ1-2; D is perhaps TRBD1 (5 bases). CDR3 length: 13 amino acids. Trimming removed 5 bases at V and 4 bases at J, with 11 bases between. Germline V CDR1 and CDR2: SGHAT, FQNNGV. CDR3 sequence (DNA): TGTGCCAGCAGCCCCAGCGGGGGCTATGGCTACACCTTC. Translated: CASSPSGGYGYTF.

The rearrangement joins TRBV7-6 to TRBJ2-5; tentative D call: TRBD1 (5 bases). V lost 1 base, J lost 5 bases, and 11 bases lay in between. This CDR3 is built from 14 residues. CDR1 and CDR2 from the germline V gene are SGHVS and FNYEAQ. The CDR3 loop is CASSLGRVPETQYF. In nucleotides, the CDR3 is TGTGCCAGCAGCTTAGGCAGGGTTCCGGAGACCCAGTACTTC.

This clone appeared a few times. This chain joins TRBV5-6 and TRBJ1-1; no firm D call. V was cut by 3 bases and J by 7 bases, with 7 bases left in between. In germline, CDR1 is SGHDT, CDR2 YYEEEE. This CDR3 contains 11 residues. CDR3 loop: CASSWAGEAFF. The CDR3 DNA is TGTGCCAGCAGCTGGGCTGGTGAAGCTTTCTTT.

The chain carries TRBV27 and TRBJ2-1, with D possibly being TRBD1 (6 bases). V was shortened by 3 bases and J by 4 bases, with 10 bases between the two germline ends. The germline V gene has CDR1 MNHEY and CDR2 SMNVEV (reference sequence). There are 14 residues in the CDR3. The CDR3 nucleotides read TGTGCCAGCAGTTTGGGCAGGGGATACAATGAGCAGTTCTTC. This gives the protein CASSLGRGYNEQFF.

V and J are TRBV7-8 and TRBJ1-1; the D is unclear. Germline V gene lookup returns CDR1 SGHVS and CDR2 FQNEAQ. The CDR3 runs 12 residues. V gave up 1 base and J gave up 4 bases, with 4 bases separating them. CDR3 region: CASSLGSTEAFF. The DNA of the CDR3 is TGTGCCAGCAGCTTAGGGAGCACTGAAGCTTTCTTT.

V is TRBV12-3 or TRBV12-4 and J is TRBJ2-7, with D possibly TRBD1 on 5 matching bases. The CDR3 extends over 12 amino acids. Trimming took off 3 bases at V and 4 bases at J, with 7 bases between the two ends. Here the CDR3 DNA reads TGTGCCAGCAGTTTGCAGGGTTACGAGCAGTACTTC. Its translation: CASSLQGYEQYF.

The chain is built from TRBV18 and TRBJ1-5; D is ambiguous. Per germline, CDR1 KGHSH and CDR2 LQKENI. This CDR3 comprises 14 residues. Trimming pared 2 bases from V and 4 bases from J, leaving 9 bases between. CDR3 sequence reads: CASSPLTENQPQHF. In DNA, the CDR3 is TGTGCCAGCTCACCATTAACAGAAAATCAGCCCCAGCATTTT.

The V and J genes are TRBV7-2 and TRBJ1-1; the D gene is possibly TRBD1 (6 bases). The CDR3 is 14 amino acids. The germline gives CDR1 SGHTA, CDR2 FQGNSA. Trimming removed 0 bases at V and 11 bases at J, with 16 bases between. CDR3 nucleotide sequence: TGTGCCAGCAGCTTAGCGCCCCAGGGGACACCGGCTTTCTTT. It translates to CASSLAPQGTPAFF.

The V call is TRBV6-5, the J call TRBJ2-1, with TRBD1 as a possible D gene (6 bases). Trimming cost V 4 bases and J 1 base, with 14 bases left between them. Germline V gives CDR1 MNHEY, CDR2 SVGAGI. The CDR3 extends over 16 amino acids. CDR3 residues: CASSFRQGYSYNEQFF. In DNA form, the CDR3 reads TGTGCCAGCAGTTTCCGGCAGGGGTATTCCTACAATGAGCAGTTCTTC.

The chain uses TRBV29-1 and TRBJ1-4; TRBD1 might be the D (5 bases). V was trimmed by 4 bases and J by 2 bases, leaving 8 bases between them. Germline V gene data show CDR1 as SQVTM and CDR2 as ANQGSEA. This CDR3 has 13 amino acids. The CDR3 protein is CSVAAGTNEKLFF. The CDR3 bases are TGCAGCGTTGCGGCAGGGACTAATGAAAAACTGTTTTTT.

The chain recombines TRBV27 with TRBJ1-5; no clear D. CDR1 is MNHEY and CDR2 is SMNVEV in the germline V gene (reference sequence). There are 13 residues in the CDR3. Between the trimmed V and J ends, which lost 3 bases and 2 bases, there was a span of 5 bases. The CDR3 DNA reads TGTGCCAGCAGTTTGAGAGGCAATCAGCCCCAGCATTTT. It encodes CASSLRGNQPQHF.

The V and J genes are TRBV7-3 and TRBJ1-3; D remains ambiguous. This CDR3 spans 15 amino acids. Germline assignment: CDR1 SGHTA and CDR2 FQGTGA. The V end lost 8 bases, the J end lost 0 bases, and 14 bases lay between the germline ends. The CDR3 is CASSNGQNSGNTIYF. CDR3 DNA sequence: TGTGCCAGCTCCAATGGGCAGAACTCTGGAAACACCATATATTTT.

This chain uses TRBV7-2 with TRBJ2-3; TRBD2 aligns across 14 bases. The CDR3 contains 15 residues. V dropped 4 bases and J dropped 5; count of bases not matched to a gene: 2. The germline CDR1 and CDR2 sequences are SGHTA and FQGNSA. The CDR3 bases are TGTGCCAGCAGCTGGGGACTAGCGGGAGTAGATACGCAGTATTTT. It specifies CASSWGLAGVDTQYF.

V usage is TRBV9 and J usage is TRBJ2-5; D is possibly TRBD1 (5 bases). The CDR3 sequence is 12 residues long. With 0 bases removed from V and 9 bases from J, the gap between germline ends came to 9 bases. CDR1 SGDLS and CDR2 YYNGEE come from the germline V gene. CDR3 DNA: TGTGCCAGCAGCGTAGGTGGGGCGGCCCAGTACTTC. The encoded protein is CASSVGGAAQYF.

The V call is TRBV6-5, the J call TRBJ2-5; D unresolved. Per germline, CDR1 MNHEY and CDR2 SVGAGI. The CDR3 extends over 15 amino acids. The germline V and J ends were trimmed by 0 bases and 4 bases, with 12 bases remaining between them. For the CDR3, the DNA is TGTGCCAGCAGTTACTCGGTGGGCCCCAGAGAGACCCAGTACTTC. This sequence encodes CASSYSVGPRETQYF.

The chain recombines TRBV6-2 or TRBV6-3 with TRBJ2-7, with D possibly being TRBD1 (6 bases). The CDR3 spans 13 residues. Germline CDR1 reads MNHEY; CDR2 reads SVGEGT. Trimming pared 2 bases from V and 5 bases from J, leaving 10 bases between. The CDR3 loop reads CASSYGRGDEQYF. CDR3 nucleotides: TGTGCCAGCAGTTACGGCAGGGGAGACGAGCAGTACTTC.

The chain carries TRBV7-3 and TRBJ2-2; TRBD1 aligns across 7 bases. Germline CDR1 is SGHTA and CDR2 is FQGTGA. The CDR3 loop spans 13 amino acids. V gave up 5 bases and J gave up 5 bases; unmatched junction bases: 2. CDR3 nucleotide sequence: TGTGCCAGCAGCGAGACAGGGACCGGGGAGCTGTTTTTT. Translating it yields CASSETGTGELFF. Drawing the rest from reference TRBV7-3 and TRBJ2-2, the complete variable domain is GAGVSQTPSNKVTEKGKYVELRCDPISGHTALYWYRQSLGQGPEFLIYFQGTGAADDSGLPNDRFFAVRPEGSVSTLKIQRTERGDSAVYLCASSETGTGELFFGEGSRLTVL.

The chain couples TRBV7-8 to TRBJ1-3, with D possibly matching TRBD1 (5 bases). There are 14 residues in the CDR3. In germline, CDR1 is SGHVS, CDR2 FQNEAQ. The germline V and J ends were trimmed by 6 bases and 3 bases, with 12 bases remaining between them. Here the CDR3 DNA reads TGTGCCAGCAGGCGCTCGGGGGTTGGAAACACCATATATTTT. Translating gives CASRRSGVGNTIYF.

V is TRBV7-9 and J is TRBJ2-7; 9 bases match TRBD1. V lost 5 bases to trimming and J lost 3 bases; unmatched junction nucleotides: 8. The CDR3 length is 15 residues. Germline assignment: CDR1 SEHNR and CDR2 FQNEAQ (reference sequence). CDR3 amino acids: CASSPPRQGVYEQYF. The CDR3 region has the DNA TGTGCCAGCAGCCCGCCCCGACAGGGGGTCTACGAGCAGTACTTC.

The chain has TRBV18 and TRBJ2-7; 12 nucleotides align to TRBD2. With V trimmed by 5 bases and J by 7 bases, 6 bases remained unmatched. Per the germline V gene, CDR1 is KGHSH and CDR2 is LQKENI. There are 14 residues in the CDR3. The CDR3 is CASSNLAGGEEQYF. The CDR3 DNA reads TGTGCCAGCTCAAATCTAGCGGGAGGGGAAGAGCAGTACTTC.

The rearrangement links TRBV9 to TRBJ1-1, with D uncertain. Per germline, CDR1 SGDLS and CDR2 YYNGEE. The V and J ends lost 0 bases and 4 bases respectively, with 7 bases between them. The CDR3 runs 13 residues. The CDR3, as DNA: TGTGCCAGCAGCGTAGGGGCGGGCACTGAAGCTTTCTTT. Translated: CASSVGAGTEAFF.

The CDR3 sequence is CASSPGLDSGELFF. CDR3 DNA: TGCGCCAGCAGCCCGGGACTAGATTCCGGGGAGCTGTTTTTT. This chain uses TRBV5-1 with TRBJ2-2; 8 nucleotides match TRBD2. The CDR3 runs 14 residues. The germline gives CDR1 SGHRS, CDR2 YFSETQ. V shed 4 bases, J shed 6 bases, and the junction held 5 bases outside the gene matches.

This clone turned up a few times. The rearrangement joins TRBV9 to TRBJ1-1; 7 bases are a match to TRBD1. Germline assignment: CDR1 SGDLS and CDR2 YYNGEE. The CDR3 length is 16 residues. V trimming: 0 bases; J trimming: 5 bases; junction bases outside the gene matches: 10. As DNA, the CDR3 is TGTGCCAGCAGCGTAGGATCCACAGGGGCGCAAACTGAAGCTTTCTTT. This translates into CASSVGSTGAQTEAFF.

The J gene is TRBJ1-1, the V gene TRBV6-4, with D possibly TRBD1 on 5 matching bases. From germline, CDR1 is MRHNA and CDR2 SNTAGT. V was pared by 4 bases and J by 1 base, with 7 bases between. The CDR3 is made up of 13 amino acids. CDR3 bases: TGTGCCAGCAGTGGACAGCCGAACACTGAAGCTTTCTTT. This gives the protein CASSGQPNTEAFF.

The chain's CDR3 is CASSRGGTSGTEQYF. The CDR3 nucleotides are TGTGCCAGCAGCCGAGGGGGGACTAGCGGGACCGAGCAGTACTTC. The chain employs TRBV7-8 and TRBJ2-7, with 13 bases fitting TRBD2. The CDR3 has 15 amino acids. With V trimmed by 5 bases and J by 6 bases, 7 bases remained unmatched. Germline V lookup: CDR1 SGHVS, CDR2 FQNEAQ. The whole variable domain, filled in from reference TRBV7-8 and TRBJ2-7, reads GAGVSQSPRYKVAKRGQDVALRCDPISGHVSLFWYQQALGQGPEFLTYFQNEAQLDKSGLPSDRFFAERPEGSVSTLKIQRTQQEDSAVYLCASSRGGTSGTEQYFGPGTRLTVT.

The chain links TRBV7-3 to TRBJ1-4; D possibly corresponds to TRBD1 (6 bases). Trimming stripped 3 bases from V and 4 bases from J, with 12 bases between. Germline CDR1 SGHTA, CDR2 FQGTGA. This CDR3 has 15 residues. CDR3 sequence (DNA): TGTGCCAGCAGCTTGCAGGGAGGGGGTAATGAAAAACTGTTTTTT. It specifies CASSLQGGGNEKLFF.

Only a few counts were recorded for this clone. The CDR3 DNA is TGTGCCAGCAGTGAATTGGCAGGGGGCGGCGGGGAGCTGTTTTTT. Translation gives CASSELAGGGGELFF. The chain combines TRBV2 with TRBJ2-2, with 8 bases fitting TRBD1. The CDR3 extends over 15 amino acids. In germline, CDR1 is SNHLY, CDR2 FYNNEI. V was clipped by 2 bases and J by 7 bases; unmatched bases: 6. The full variable domain, rest sourced from reference TRBV2 and TRBJ2-2, is EPEVTQTPSHQVTQMGQEVILRCVPISNHLYFYWYRQILGQKVEFLVSFYNNEISEKSEIFDDQFSVERPDGSNFTLKIRSTKLEDSAMYFCASSELAGGGGELFFGEGSRLTVL.

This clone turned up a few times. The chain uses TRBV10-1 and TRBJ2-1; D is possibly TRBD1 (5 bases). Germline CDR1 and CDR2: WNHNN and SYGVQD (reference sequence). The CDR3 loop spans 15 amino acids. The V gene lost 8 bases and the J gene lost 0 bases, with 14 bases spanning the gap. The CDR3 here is CASGDTGVSYNEQFF. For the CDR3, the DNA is TGCGCCAGCGGCGATACAGGAGTCTCCTACAATGAGCAGTTCTTC.

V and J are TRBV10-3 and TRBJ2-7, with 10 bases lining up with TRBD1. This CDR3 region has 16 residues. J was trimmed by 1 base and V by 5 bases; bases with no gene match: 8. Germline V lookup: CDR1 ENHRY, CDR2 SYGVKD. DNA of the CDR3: TGTGCCATCAGTCATAAGGGACAGGGGTTATCCTACGAGCAGTACTTC. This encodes CAISHKGQGLSYEQYF.

This CDR3 is CASRLGGSNQPQHF. CDR3 DNA: TGTGCCAGCAGACTTGGGGGGAGCAATCAGCCCCAGCATTTT. The chain couples TRBV28 to TRBJ1-5, with TRBD1 as a possible D gene (5 bases). The CDR3 length is 14 residues. Germline V CDR1 and CDR2: MDHEN, SYDVKM. Trimming left V 6 bases short and J 1 base short, with 10 bases between. Based on the CDR3 plus reference TRBV28 and TRBJ1-5, the full variable domain is DVKVTQSSRYLVKRTGEKVFLECVQDMDHENMFWYRQDPGLGLRLIYFSYDVKMKEKGDIPEGYSVSREKKERFSLILESASTNQTSMYLCASRLGGSNQPQHFGDGTRLSIL.

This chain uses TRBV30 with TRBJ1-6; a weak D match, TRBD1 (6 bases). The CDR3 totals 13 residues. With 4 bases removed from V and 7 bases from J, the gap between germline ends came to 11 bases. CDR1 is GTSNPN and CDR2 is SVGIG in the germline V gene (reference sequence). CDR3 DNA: TGTGCCTGGAAGCAGGGGATGAATTCACCCCTCCACTTT. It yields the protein CAWKQGMNSPLHF. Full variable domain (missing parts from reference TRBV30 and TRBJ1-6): SQTIHQWPATLVQPVGSPLSLECTVEGTSNPNLYWYRQAAGRGLQLLFYSVGIGQISSEVPQNLSASRPQDRQFILSSKKLLLSDSGFYLCAWKQGMNSPLHFGNGTRLTVT.